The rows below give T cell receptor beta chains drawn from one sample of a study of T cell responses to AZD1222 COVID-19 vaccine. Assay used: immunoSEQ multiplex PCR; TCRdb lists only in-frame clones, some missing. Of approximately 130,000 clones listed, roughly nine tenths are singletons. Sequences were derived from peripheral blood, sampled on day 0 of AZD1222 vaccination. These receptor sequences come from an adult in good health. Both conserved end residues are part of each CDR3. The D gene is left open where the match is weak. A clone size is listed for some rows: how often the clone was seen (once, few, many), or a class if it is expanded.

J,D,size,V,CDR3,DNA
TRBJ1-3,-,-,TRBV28,CASSYPGTIYF,TGTGCCAGCAGTTACCCCGGCACCATATATTTT
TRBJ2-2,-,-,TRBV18,CASSPIPGDTGELFF,TGTGCCAGCTCACCTATTCCCGGGGACACCGGGGAGCTGTTTTTT
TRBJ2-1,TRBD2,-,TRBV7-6,CASSSRGLERYNEQFF,TGTGCCAGCAGCTCCCGGGGACTAGAGAGATACAATGAGCAGTTCTTC
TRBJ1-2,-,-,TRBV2,CASSESSGTSYGYTF,TGTGCCAGCAGTGAAAGCTCCGGGACCTCCTATGGCTACACCTTC
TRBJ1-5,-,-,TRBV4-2,CASSQDSPGLNQPQHF,TGTGCCAGCAGCCAAGATAGTCCCGGACTCAATCAGCCCCAGCATTTT
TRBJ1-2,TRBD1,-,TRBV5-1,CASSRQGADGYTF,TGCGCCAGCAGCAGACAGGGGGCCGATGGCTACACCTTC
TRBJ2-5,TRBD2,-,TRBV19,CASSWLAGVSGETQYF,TGTGCCAGTAGTTGGCTAGCGGGAGTCTCTGGGGAGACCCAGTACTTC
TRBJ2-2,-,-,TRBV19,CARGPGELFF,TGTGCCAGGGGTCCCGGGGAGCTGTTTTTT
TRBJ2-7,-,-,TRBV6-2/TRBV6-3,CASTPGRGYEQYF,TGTGCCAGCACCCCGGGACGCGGCTACGAGCAGTACTTC
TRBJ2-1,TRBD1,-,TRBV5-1,CASSALQGAAGRRGINEQFF,TGCGCCAGCAGCGCCCTACAGGGGGCAGCGGGGAGGAGGGGGATAAATGAGCAGTTCTTC
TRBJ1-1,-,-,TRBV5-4,CASSLWGGTEAFF,TGTGCCAGCAGCTTGTGGGGAGGCACTGAAGCTTTCTTT
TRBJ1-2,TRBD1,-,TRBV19,CASTPDRVAYGYTF,TGTGCCAGTACCCCAGACAGGGTTGCCTATGGCTACACCTTC
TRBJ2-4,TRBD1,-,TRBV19,CASHHTGGKNIQYF,TGTGCCAGTCATCATACAGGGGGAAAAAACATTCAGTACTTC
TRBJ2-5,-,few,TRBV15,CATSRDGGATETQYF,TGTGCCACCAGCAGAGATGGGGGCGCGACGGAGACCCAGTACTTC
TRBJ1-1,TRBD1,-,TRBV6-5,CASTSDRGGTEAFF,TGTGCCAGCACCTCAGACAGGGGGGGCACTGAAGCTTTCTTT
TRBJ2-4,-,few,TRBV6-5,CASREWVGDIQYF,TGTGCCAGCAGAGAGTGGGTAGGAGACATTCAGTACTTC
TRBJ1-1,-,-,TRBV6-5,CASLERAYTEAFF,TGTGCCAGCCTCGAACGGGCCTACACTGAAGCTTTCTTT
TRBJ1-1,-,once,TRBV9,CASSVAVANTEAFF,TGTGCCAGCAGCGTAGCGGTGGCGAACACTGAAGCTTTCTTT
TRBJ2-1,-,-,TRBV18,CASSGGLDNEQFF,TGTGCCAGCTCAGGGGGTTTGGACAATGAGCAGTTCTTC
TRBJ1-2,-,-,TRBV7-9,CASSSPGGYGYTF,TGTGCCAGCAGCTCACCGGGGGGCTATGGCTACACCTTC
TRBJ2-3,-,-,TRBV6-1,CASSERGGTDTQYF,TGTGCCAGCAGTGAAAGGGGGGGCACAGATACGCAGTATTTT
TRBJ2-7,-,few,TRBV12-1,CASSFVTGLIPGTYEQYF,TGTGCCAGCAGCTTTGTGACTGGACTCATCCCTGGGACCTACGAGCAGTACTTC
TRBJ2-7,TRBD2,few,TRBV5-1,CASSLVAGGPVYEQYF,TGCGCCAGCAGCTTGGTCGCGGGAGGGCCGGTCTACGAGCAGTACTTC
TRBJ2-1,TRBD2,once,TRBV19,CASSPRGGAYNEQFF,TGTGCCAGTAGTCCCCGGGGGGGGGCCTACAATGAGCAGTTCTTC
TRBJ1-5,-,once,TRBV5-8,CASSLVAGAYQPQHF,TGTGCCAGCAGCTTGGTCGCAGGAGCATATCAGCCCCAGCATTTT
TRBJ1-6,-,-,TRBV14,CASSQDPGYDSPLHF,TGTGCCAGCAGCCAAGATCCAGGGTACGATTCACCCCTCCACTTT
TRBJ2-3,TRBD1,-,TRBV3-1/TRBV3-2,CASSQARGLTDTQYF,TGTGCCAGCAGCCAAGCCAGGGGGCTTACAGATACGCAGTATTTT
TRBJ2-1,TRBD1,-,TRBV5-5,CASSSPGQGAYNEQFF,TGTGCCAGCAGCTCGCCGGGACAGGGGGCCTACAATGAGCAGTTCTTC
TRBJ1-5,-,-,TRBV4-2,CASSQDQVDRSQHF,TGTGCCAGCAGCCAAGATCAGGTAGACAGGTCCCAGCATTTT
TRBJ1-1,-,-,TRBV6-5,CASSIYTNTEAFF,TGTGCCAGCAGTATTTACACAAACACTGAAGCTTTCTTT
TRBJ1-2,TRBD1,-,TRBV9,CASRTTGGASLDGYTF,TGTGCCAGCAGGACGACAGGGGGCGCCTCCCTTGATGGCTACACCTTC
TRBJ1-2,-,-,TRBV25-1,CASSELRGYTF,TGTGCCAGCAGTGAACTACGAGGCTACACCTTC
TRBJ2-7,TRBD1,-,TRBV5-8,CASSLGGTGGSHEQYF,TGTGCCAGCAGCTTGGGGGGGACAGGGGGTTCCCACGAGCAGTACTTC